This entry concerns a single T cell receptor (beta chain). The antigen is undetermined. At one end, the junction sequence differs from germline, possibly due to a read error. This entry comes from a study of tumor-infiltrating lymphocytes in primary liver carcinoma. Study conclusions and caveats: Representation across all five tumor regions was limited to only about 8-25% of top clones.

Per germline, CDR1 MNHGY and CDR2 SVAAGI. The CDR3 runs 16 residues. From about 490 ng of total RNA, TCR beta-specific cDNA was reverse-transcribed using a constant-region primer. Construction of TCR beta libraries relied on three successive nested multiplex PCR rounds employing slightly modified ARM-PCR. With TRBV1-TRBV30 forward primers and a C-beta reverse primer, the first two PCR rounds were run for approximately 10 cycles each. TCRdb reanalysed the multiplex PCR reads using MiXCR and keeps one entry per CDR3 protein. This table holds approximately 99,000 distinct CDR3 sequences, approximately 71% found once. Bulk tissue was left unsorted, and RNA and DNA were co-extracted from 20-30 mg of it. The patients lived with chronic HBV infection and had not yet received any treatment.

V and J are TRBV6-9 and TRBJ2-3; 7 bases map to TRBD1. The TCR comes from a woman in her sixties or seventies with primary liver carcinoma and hepatitis B virus infection. Material: liver tumor tissue from sampling region 5. Subset described: tumor region T5, tumor centre. The CDR3 region is CVSSYIRDRGTDTQYF. The DNA of the CDR3 is TGTGTCAGCAGTTACATTCGGGACAGAGGAACAGATACGCAGTATTTT.